This T cell receptor beta chain was identified in a study of CD8 T cells in ankylosing spondylitis. Study findings and constraints: Disease-associated clones were reportedly significantly overrepresented in matched ankylosing spondylitis synovial fluid. Disease-associated clones were CD8+ and fairly uncommon in peripheral blood. Ankylosing spondylitis blood appeared to be characterized by a TCR beta motif of several highly homologous variants. In the blood and synovial fluid of reactive arthritis, some motif variants had been previously reported.

This clonotype has only a few counts. Its antigen is still unknown. The TCR beta libraries were generated through quantitative 5'-RACE incorporating molecular barcodes. TCRdb itself ran the 5' RACE reads through MiXCR, one entry per CDR3 protein. Of some 140,000 distinct CDR3 sequences detected, over 15% appear once; the ten largest clones hold around a third. Germline CDR1 and CDR2: MDHEN and SYDVKM. The CDR3 spans 13 residues. Trimming removed 4 bases at V and 0 bases at J, with 7 bases between. Specimen: blood, either unsorted or a sorted T cell fraction (not recorded which). The J gene is TRBJ2-7, the V gene TRBV28; D unclear. This receptor was identified in a male donor with ankylosing spondylitis. DNA for the CDR3: TGTGCCAGCAGTTCGGCCCACTCCTACGAGCAGTACTTC. Its protein is CASSSAHSYEQYF.